Below are 8 T cell receptor beta chains sequenced from a single sample in a study of blood T cell repertoires in COVID-19. Generated by immunoSEQ multiplex PCR, the TCRdb table keeps only in-frame clones and is missing some. The repertoire holds under 300,000 clones, with approximately 87% as singletons. Sequenced sample: peripheral blood. The receptors derive from a man aged 55 to 70 with acute or convalescent COVID-19.

This clone was recorded only once. The CDR3 region is CATPGGERDTEAFF. Written as DNA, the CDR3 is TGTGCCACCCCGGGGGGAGAAAGGGACACTGAAGCTTTCTTT. The rearrangement joins TRBV2 to TRBJ1-1, with D possibly TRBD1 on 5 matching bases. The germline V gene has CDR1 SNHLY and CDR2 FYNNEI. V was clipped by 10 bases and J by 3 bases, with 18 bases between them. The length of the CDR3 is 14 residues. The whole variable domain, remainder taken from reference TRBV2 and TRBJ1-1, is EPEVTQTPSHQVTQMGQEVILRCVPISNHLYFYWYRQILGQKVEFLVSFYNNEISEKSEIFDDQFSVERPDGSNFTLKIRSTKLEDSAMYFCATPGGERDTEAFFGQGTRLTVV.

This clone has a single count. The rearrangement uses TRBV2 and TRBJ1-5; D may be TRBD1 (5 bases). Germline V lookup: CDR1 SNHLY, CDR2 FYNNEI. The CDR3 runs 15 residues. The germline V and J ends were trimmed by 10 bases and 0 bases, with 16 bases remaining between them. CDR3 in amino acids: CANPGTFFSNQPQHF. The CDR3 DNA reads as TGTGCCAACCCCGGGACTTTTTTTAGCAATCAGCCCCAGCATTTT.

The chain recombines TRBV18 with TRBJ2-7; TRBD1 agrees at 9 bases. V was pared by 6 bases and J by 5 bases, with 5 bases of the junction left unmatched. CDR3 length: 13 amino acids. Germline CDR1 reads KGHSH; CDR2 reads LQKENI. CDR3 protein: CASSRQGGDEQYF. The CDR3 bases are TGTGCCAGCTCCCGACAGGGGGGCGACGAGCAGTACTTC.

The V call is TRBV15, the J call TRBJ1-6; TRBD1 matches at 7 bases. V shed 4 bases and J 5 bases; nucleotides not matched to a gene: 11. The V gene's germline CDR1 is LNHNV and CDR2 YYDKDF (reference sequence). This CDR3 contains 17 residues. CDR3 nucleotide sequence: TGTGCCACCAGCACTCCGGGGACAGAGCTAAATAATTCACCCCTCCACTTT. Encoded protein: CATSTPGTELNNSPLHF.

The rearrangement links TRBV5-6 to TRBJ2-5; D gene unclear. Trimming removed 4 bases at V and 1 base at J, with 5 bases between. The germline CDR1 and CDR2 sequences are SGHDT and YYEEEE. The CDR3 runs 12 residues. CDR3 DNA sequence: TGTGCCAGCAGCCCCCGCCAAGAGACCCAGTACTTC. This encodes CASSPRQETQYF. The variable domain in full, completed from reference TRBV5-6 and TRBJ2-5, reads DAGVTQSPTHLIKTRGQQVTLRCSPKSGHDTVSWYQQALGQGPQFIFQYYEEEERQRGNFPDRFSGHQFPNYSSELNVNALLLGDSALYLCASSPRQETQYFGPGTRLLVL.

The CDR3 loop is CASSQRAGLGSEQFF. For the CDR3, the DNA is TGTGCCAGCAGCCAACGTGCGGGGTTAGGTAGTGAGCAGTTCTTC. V is TRBV3-1 (or the pseudogene TRBV3-2) and J is TRBJ2-1; tentative D call: TRBD2 (6 bases). Germline-derived CDR1 and CDR2 are LGHDT and YNNKEL (reference sequence). This CDR3 region has 15 residues. With 2 bases removed from V and 9 bases from J, the gap between germline ends came to 17 bases.

This clone was detected ten times or more. The J gene is TRBJ2-2, the V gene TRBV2; D gene ambiguous. There are 14 residues in the CDR3. The ends were cut back, 2 bases at V and 8 bases at J, with 12 bases in the middle. The germline gives CDR1 SNHLY, CDR2 FYNNEI. CDR3 DNA sequence: TGTGCCAGCAGTGAACGTTTTTTCAGGGGGGAGCTGTTTTTT. It translates to CASSERFFRGELFF. Combining the CDR3 with reference TRBV2 and TRBJ2-2 gives the whole variable domain EPEVTQTPSHQVTQMGQEVILRCVPISNHLYFYWYRQILGQKVEFLVSFYNNEISEKSEIFDDQFSVERPDGSNFTLKIRSTKLEDSAMYFCASSERFFRGELFFGEGSRLTVL.

V usage is TRBV5-1 and J usage is TRBJ1-4; 7 bases are shared with TRBD1. V trimming: 4 bases; J trimming: 8 bases; junction bases outside the gene matches: 11. This CDR3 is built from 15 residues. From germline, CDR1 is SGHRS and CDR2 YFSETQ. This CDR3 is CASSLRRGIEEKLFF. CDR3 nucleotides: TGCGCCAGCAGCCTTCGCAGGGGGATCGAGGAAAAACTGTTTTTT.